A selection of T cell receptor beta chains follows, all from one sample in a study of human T cells and chemical hapten exposure. One entry per CDR3 protein, called by TCRdb with MiXCR from the RACE reads. The table has tens of thousands of distinct CDR3 sequences, 9.6% seen once. Specimen: whole blood, collected in connection with sensitization to the hapten diphenylcyclopropenone (DPC). Receptors originate from a woman in her forties with alopecia areata. Some clones in this sample may be carry-over from other donors' samples. CDR3s include the opening cysteine and the closing phenylalanine or tryptophan. Each record gives: clone size, J gene, D gene, V gene, CDR3 protein, CDR3 DNA. A D gene is named only where the DNA matches it firmly. Clone size, where shown, is once, few, many, or a class for clones that have expanded.

-	TRBJ2-3	-	TRBV12-3/TRBV12-4	CASSERTTASTDTQYF	TGTGCCAGCAGTGAACGGACAACCGCTAGCACAGATACGCAGTATTTT
-	TRBJ1-1	-	TRBV5-1	CASSFSQAGGNTEAFF	TGCGCCAGCAGCTTTTCCCAGGCCGGCGGGAACACTGAAGCTTTCTTT
many	TRBJ1-4	TRBD1	TRBV5-1	CASSYGTDPDGVFF	TGCGCCAGCAGCTACGGGACAGACCCGGATGGAGTGTTTTTT
few	TRBJ1-6	-	TRBV4-3	CASSQQGPLHF	TGCGCCAGCAGCCAACAGGGGCCCCTCCACTTT
many	TRBJ2-1	TRBD2	TRBV6-2/TRBV6-3	CASSSGVGWNEQFF	TGTGCCAGCAGTAGCGGGGTAGGTTGGAATGAGCAGTTCTTC
-	TRBJ1-2	-	TRBV4-2	CASSQEGSERGGYGYTF	TGTGCCAGCAGCCAAGAAGGGTCGGAAAGGGGCGGCTATGGCTACACCTTC
-	TRBJ1-6	TRBD1	TRBV4-3	CASSQEGQSNSPLHF	TGCGCCAGCAGCCAAGAGGGACAGAGCAATTCACCCCTCCACTTT
many	TRBJ2-2	TRBD1	TRBV6-2/TRBV6-3	CASTRQGTAGELFF	TGTGCCAGCACCAGGCAGGGGACAGCCGGGGAGCTGTTTTTT
-	TRBJ2-6	-	TRBV18	CASSRSGPGANVLTF	TGTGCCAGCTCACGAAGCGGGCCAGGGGCCAACGTCCTGACTTTC
many	TRBJ1-6	TRBD1	TRBV18	CASSDGTGVYSPLHF	TGTGCCAGCTCGGACGGGACAGGGGTTTATTCACCCCTCCACTTT
many	TRBJ1-5	-	TRBV6-2/TRBV6-3	CASSWPGSDQPQHF	TGTGCCAGCAGTTGGCCAGGGAGCGATCAGCCCCAGCATTTT
-	TRBJ1-4	TRBD1	TRBV5-5	CASSPRQGSHEKLFF	TGTGCCAGCAGCCCTCGACAGGGGTCACATGAAAAACTGTTTTTT
many	TRBJ2-5	-	TRBV28	CASSRGTAPEETQYF	TGTGCCAGCAGTCGGGGGACAGCCCCGGAAGAGACCCAGTACTTC
many	TRBJ2-3	TRBD1	TRBV29-1	CSVETGGTDTQYF	TGCAGCGTCGAGACAGGGGGCACAGATACGCAGTATTTT
-	TRBJ1-2	-	TRBV7-9	CASSFSDLSYTF	TGTGCCAGCAGCTTTAGTGATCTCAGCTACACCTTC
many	TRBJ1-5	TRBD1	TRBV29-1	CSVGQGAGIGPNQPQHF	TGCAGCGTTGGACAGGGGGCTGGAATAGGGCCCAATCAGCCCCAGCATTTT
many	TRBJ2-3	TRBD2	TRBV3-1	CASSPGGVTDTQYF	TGTGCCAGCAGCCCCGGGGGGGTCACAGATACGCAGTATTTT
-	TRBJ1-1	-	TRBV7-9	CASSFRLAGYNTEAFF	TGTGCCAGCAGCTTTCGACTGGCAGGGTACAACACTGAAGCTTTCTTT
-	TRBJ2-1	TRBD1	TRBV5-1	CASSPGQGRIHEQFF	TGCGCCAGCAGCCCGGGACAGGGCAGGATTCATGAGCAGTTCTTC
many	TRBJ1-2	-	TRBV2	CASSVGLGYYGYTF	TGTGCCAGCAGTGTAGGTTTGGGGTACTATGGCTACACCTTC
many	TRBJ1-2	-	TRBV6-2/TRBV6-3	CASSYSAGSAYGYTF	TGTGCCAGCAGTTACTCGGCAGGGAGCGCCTATGGCTACACCTTC
-	TRBJ2-2	-	TRBV27	CASRPRTVANTGELFF	TGTGCCAGCAGGCCCCGGACAGTAGCGAACACCGGGGAGCTGTTTTTT
few	TRBJ1-2	TRBD1	TRBV5-1	CASSYQPGQGSTF	TGCGCCAGCAGCTACCAGCCGGGACAGGGGTCCACCTTC
-	TRBJ1-1	-	TRBV20-1	CSAADSQNTEAFF	TGCAGTGCTGCGGACAGCCAGAACACTGAAGCTTTCTTT
-	TRBJ1-5	TRBD1	TRBV12-3/TRBV12-4	CASSGQGKQPQHF	TGTGCCAGCAGCGGACAGGGTAAACAGCCCCAGCATTTT
-	TRBJ1-2	-	TRBV6-5	CASSRGSNNYGYTF	TGTGCCAGCAGCCGGGGCAGCAATAACTATGGCTACACCTTC
many	TRBJ2-2	-	TRBV3-1	CASSQGAGSRELFF	TGTGCCAGCAGCCAAGGGGCAGGGAGCCGGGAGCTGTTTTTT
-	TRBJ2-1	-	TRBV9	CASSPRGRDNEQFF	TGTGCCAGCAGCCCCCGGGGTAGAGACAATGAGCAGTTCTTC
many	TRBJ1-1	-	TRBV6-4	CASSARVGAEAFF	TGTGCCAGCAGTGCCAGGGTTGGAGCTGAAGCTTTCTTT
few	TRBJ2-7	-	TRBV19	CASSLRRPRQAGDEQYF	TGTGCCAGTAGTCTAAGGCGCCCTCGACAGGCCGGCGACGAGCAGTACTTC
-	TRBJ2-7	-	TRBV7-9	CASSHPTGHPYGQYF	TGTGCCAGCAGTCACCCCACGGGACACCCCTACGGGCAGTACTTC
-	TRBJ2-4	-	TRBV14	CASSQGLEAKNIQYF	TGTGCCAGCAGCCAAGGGCTAGAAGCCAAAAACATTCAGTACTTC
-	TRBJ1-6	-	TRBV7-2	CASSSHLGGESYNSPLHF	TGTGCCAGCAGCTCCCATCTGGGAGGGGAGTCCTATAATTCACCCCTCCACTTT
-	TRBJ2-2	TRBD1	TRBV10-3	CASRGQTNTGELFF	TGTGCCAGCCGGGGACAGACTAACACCGGGGAGCTGTTTTTT
many	TRBJ1-5	TRBD1	TRBV6-1	CATSGTGGGSPNQPQHF	TGTGCCACCTCCGGGACAGGGGGCGGGAGCCCCAATCAGCCCCAGCATTTT
-	TRBJ2-5	TRBD1	TRBV29-1	CSVFEGAGLETQYF	TGCAGCGTTTTTGAGGGGGCTGGTCTCGAGACCCAGTACTTC
many	TRBJ1-5	-	TRBV20-1	CSARSGGGYQPQHF	TGCAGTGCTAGAAGTGGGGGGGGCTATCAGCCCCAGCATTTT
many	TRBJ2-3	-	TRBV6-5	CASSLTRITDTQYF	TGTGCCAGCAGCCTCACGAGGATCACAGATACGCAGTATTTT
many	TRBJ1-2	-	TRBV12-2	CAIRDRGFFYGYTF	TGTGCAATCCGGGACAGGGGCTTCTTCTATGGCTACACCTTC
-	TRBJ2-1	-	TRBV30	CAWSGQGKNEQFF	TGTGCCTGGAGTGGTCAGGGGAAGAATGAGCAGTTCTTC
many	TRBJ2-5	-	TRBV6-5	CASSYQMQGTQYF	TGTGCCAGCAGTTACCAAATGCAGGGAACCCAGTACTTC
few	TRBJ1-1	-	TRBV29-1	CSGLITEAFF	TGCAGCGGCCTCATAACTGAAGCTTTCTTT
many	TRBJ2-3	-	TRBV7-8	CASSLEGRRNTQYF	TGTGCCAGCAGCTTAGAGGGTCGGAGGAATACGCAGTATTTT
many	TRBJ1-4	-	TRBV4-2	CASSQPDATNEKLFF	TGTGCCAGCAGCCAGCCGGACGCAACTAATGAAAAACTGTTTTTT
many	TRBJ2-5	TRBD2	TRBV5-1	CASSSLAGEETQYF	TGCGCCAGCAGCTCCCTAGCGGGGGAAGAGACCCAGTACTTC
few	TRBJ2-4	TRBD1	TRBV29-1	CSVLGQGENIQYF	TGCAGCGTCCTAGGACAGGGGGAAAACATTCAGTACTTC
many	TRBJ1-4	-	TRBV9	CASSVGDWVDEKLFF	TGTGCCAGCAGCGTAGGCGATTGGGTCGATGAAAAACTGTTTTTT
few	TRBJ1-1	-	TRBV7-9	CAGEGANTEAFF	TGTGCCGGGGAAGGGGCGAACACTGAAGCTTTCTTT
many	TRBJ1-5	TRBD1	TRBV7-9	CASSSDRGRQPQHF	TGTGCCAGCAGCTCCGACAGGGGGAGACAGCCCCAGCATTTT
few	TRBJ2-3	-	TRBV5-1	CASSLAVPGQSFRDTQYF	TGCGCCAGCAGCTTGGCCGTCCCTGGACAGTCCTTCAGGGATACGCAGTATTTT
few	TRBJ2-7	-	TRBV30	CAWSVGFSYEQYF	TGTGCCTGGAGTGTCGGGTTCTCCTACGAGCAGTACTTC
-	TRBJ2-3	-	TRBV24-1	CATSDLDDTQYF	TGTGCCACCAGTGATTTAGACGATACGCAGTATTTT
many	TRBJ2-5	-	TRBV11-3	CASSVGRETQYF	TGTGCCAGCAGCGTGGGACGGGAGACCCAGTACTTC